This T cell receptor beta chain comes out of a study of T cells after yellow fever vaccination. For the study at large: When fractions had low cell numbers, they were prepared with SMART-Seq v4 Ultra Low Input. Study conclusions and caveats: The booster saw the reappearance of most primary-vaccination clones (more than 95% CD4, almost 90% CD8). Peak timing came faster in the weaker secondary response, day 5 versus 15.

The study made its TCR cDNA through 5'RACE template switching. That step introduced a universal primer site along with UMIs. MiXCR, run by TCRdb on the 5' RACE reads, gives a single entry per CDR3 protein. Counted here are more than 350,000 distinct CDR3 sequences, roughly 12% occurring once; the ten biggest clones make up about 17%. There are 12 residues in the CDR3. Trimming cost V 5 bases and J 2 bases, with 5 bases left between them. Germline V lookup: CDR1 MDHEN, CDR2 SYDVKM. This clonotype has a count of ten or more. The antigen is unknown. The receptor's source is a man in his late teens or twenties who received the YFV17D yellow fever vaccine. The sequencing here drew on PBMCs, taken on the day of the first yellow fever vaccination. This chain links TRBV28 with TRBJ2-3, with D unresolved. The CDR3 sequence: CASSTNTDTQYF. The CDR3 DNA reads as TGTGCCAGCAGTACCAACACAGATACGCAGTATTTT. The full variable domain, rest sourced from reference TRBV28 and TRBJ2-3, is DVKVTQSSRYLVKRTGEKVFLECVQDMDHENMFWYRQDPGLGLRLIYFSYDVKMKEKGDIPEGYSVSREKKERFSLILESASTNQTSMYLCASSTNTDTQYFGPGTRLTVL.